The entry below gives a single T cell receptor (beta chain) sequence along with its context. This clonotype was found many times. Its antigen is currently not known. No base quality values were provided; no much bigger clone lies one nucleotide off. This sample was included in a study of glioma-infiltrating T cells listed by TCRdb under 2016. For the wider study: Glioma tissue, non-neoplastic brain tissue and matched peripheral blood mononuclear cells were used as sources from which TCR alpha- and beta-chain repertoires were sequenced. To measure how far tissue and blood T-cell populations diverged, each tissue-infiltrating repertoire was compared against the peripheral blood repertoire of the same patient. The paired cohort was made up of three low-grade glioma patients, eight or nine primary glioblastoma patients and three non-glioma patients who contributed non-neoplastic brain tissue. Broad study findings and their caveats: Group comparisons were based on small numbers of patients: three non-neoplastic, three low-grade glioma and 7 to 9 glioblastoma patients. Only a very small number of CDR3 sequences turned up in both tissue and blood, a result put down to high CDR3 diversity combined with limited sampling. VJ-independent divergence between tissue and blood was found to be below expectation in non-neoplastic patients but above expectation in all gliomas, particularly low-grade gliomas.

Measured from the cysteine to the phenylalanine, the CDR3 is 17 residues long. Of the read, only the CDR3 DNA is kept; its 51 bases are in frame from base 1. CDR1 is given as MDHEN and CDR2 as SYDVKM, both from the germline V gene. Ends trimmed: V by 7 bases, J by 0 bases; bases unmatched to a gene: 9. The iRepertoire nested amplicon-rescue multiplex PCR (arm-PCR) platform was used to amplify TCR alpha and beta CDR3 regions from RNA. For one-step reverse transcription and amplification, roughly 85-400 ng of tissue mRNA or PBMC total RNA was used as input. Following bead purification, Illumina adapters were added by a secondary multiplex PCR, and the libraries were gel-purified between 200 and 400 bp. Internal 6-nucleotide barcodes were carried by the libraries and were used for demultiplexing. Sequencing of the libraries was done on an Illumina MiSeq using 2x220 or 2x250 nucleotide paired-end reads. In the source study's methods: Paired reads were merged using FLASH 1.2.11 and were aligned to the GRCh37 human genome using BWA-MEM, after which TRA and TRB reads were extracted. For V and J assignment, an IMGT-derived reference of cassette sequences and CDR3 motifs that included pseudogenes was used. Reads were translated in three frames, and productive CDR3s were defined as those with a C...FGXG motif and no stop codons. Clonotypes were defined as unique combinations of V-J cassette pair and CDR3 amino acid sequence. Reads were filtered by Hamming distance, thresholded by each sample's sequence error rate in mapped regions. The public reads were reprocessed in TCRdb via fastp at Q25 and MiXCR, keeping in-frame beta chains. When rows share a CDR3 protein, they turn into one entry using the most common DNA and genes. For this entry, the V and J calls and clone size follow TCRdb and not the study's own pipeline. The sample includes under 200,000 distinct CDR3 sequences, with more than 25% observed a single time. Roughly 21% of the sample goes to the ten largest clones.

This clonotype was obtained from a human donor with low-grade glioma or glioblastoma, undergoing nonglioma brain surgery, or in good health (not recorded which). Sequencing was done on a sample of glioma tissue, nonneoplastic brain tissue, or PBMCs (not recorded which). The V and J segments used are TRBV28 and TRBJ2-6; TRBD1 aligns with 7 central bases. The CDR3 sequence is CASTRTGLLSGANVLTF. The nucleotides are TGTGCCAGCACCCGGACAGGCCTACTCTCTGGGGCCAACGTCCTGACTTTC.